The 9 T cell receptor beta chains below all came from one sample that was sequenced in a study of human T cells and chemical hapten exposure. Stated time point: patch test 2, 6 weeks after DPC sensitization. Treatment here: therapeutic diphenylcyclopropenone sensitization with weekly scalp DPC. TCRdb fed the RACE reads into MiXCR, producing one record per CDR3 protein. The table shows 84,000 or so distinct CDR3 sequences, with about a tenth occurring only once. Sequences were derived from whole blood, sampled in connection with sensitization to the hapten diphenylcyclopropenone (DPC). These receptor sequences come from a woman aged 25 to 39 with alopecia areata. Some clones in this sample may be carry-over from other donors' samples.

This clonotype showed up many times. The V gene is TRBV6-2 or TRBV6-3, the J gene TRBJ2-1, with 12 bases lining up with TRBD2. J lost 5 bases, V lost 2 bases, and 1 base had no gene match. The CDR3 is made up of 15 amino acids. Germline CDR1 is MNHEY and CDR2 is SVGEGT. The DNA for the CDR3 is TGTGCCAGCAGTTACGGACTAGCGGGGAACAATGAGCAGTTCTTC. It is translated as CASSYGLAGNNEQFF.

In this sample, this clonotype turned up many times. The J gene is TRBJ2-7, the V gene TRBV7-2; 7 bases fit TRBD2. Trimming removed 3 bases from V and 3 bases from J; junction bases left unmatched: 2. The CDR3 extends over 13 amino acids. Per germline, CDR1 SGHTA and CDR2 FQGNSA. In nucleotides, the CDR3 is TGTGCCAGCAGCTTCCCGGGGGGCTACGAGCAGTACTTC. It yields the protein CASSFPGGYEQYF.

This clonotype has only a few counts. The V gene is TRBV11-3, the J gene TRBJ2-1; D remains unclear. The CDR3 has 16 amino acids. Per the germline V gene, CDR1 is SGHNT and CDR2 is YENEEA. Between the trimmed V and J ends, which lost 1 base and 7 bases, there was a span of 17 bases. CDR3: CASSLVGLSVGNEQFF. The CDR3, as DNA: TGTGCCAGCAGCTTAGTGGGCCTAAGTGTTGGGAATGAGCAGTTCTTC.

This clonotype was detected only a few times. The chain combines TRBV5-4 with TRBJ1-1; 7 positions agree with TRBD1. Trimming cost V 0 bases and J 3 bases; bases outside gene matches: 5. This CDR3 contains 15 residues. Germline values: CDR1 SGHNT, CDR2 YYREEE (reference sequence). The CDR3 coding sequence is TGTGCCAGCAGCTTGGCCACAGGGGATTACACTGAAGCTTTCTTT. Translated: CASSLATGDYTEAFF.

This clonotype was observed many times. This chain links TRBV5-4 with TRBJ1-2, with D possibly matching TRBD1 (5 bases). Trimming left V 0 bases short and J 7 bases short, with 19 bases between. CDR3 length: 16 amino acids. Germline assignment: CDR1 SGHNT and CDR2 YYREEE (reference sequence). The CDR3 loop reads CASSLEGTLRGGGYTF. Written as DNA, the CDR3 is TGTGCCAGCAGCTTGGAGGGGACTCTCCGCGGGGGTGGCTACACCTTC.

This clonotype was seen ten or more times. The chain's CDR3 is CASSDPPHSGGNQPQHF. The CDR3 nucleotides read TGTGCCAGTAGTGACCCCCCCCACTCTGGTGGCAATCAGCCCCAGCATTTT. The chain combines TRBV19 with TRBJ1-5; D is uncertain. The germline V gene has CDR1 LNHDA and CDR2 SQIVND (reference sequence). This CDR3 is built from 17 residues. Trimming removed 5 bases from V and 2 bases from J, with 19 bases in between.

The chain has TRBV11-3 and TRBJ1-2; D unclear. CDR3 length: 13 amino acids. Trimming cost V 0 bases and J 8 bases, with 10 bases left between them. CDR1 and CDR2 from the germline V gene are SGHNT and YENEEA. CDR3 region: CASSLDQKRGYTF. The CDR3 region has the DNA TGTGCCAGCAGCTTAGATCAAAAAAGGGGCTACACCTTC.

This clonotype was observed at least ten times. The chain recombines TRBV5-1 with TRBJ2-2; maybe TRBD2 (5 bases). This CDR3 comprises 12 residues. Germline CDR1 is SGHRS and CDR2 is YFSETQ. V dropped 4 bases and J dropped 7 bases, with 8 bases sitting between them. The chain's CDR3 is CASSREGGELFF. CDR3 in DNA: TGCGCCAGCAGCCGGGAAGGCGGGGAGCTGTTTTTT.

The sample holds many counts of this clonotype. The V gene is TRBV6-2 or TRBV6-3, the J gene TRBJ2-4; possible D gene TRBD1, 6 bases. Trimming shortened V by 0 bases and J by 8 bases, and 17 bases separated the two germline ends. Germline values: CDR1 MNHEY, CDR2 SVGEGT. This CDR3 is 16 amino acids long. CDR3 bases: TGTGCCAGCAGTTACTCGATTCAGCAGGGGTATGACATTCAGTACTTC. It specifies CASSYSIQQGYDIQYF.